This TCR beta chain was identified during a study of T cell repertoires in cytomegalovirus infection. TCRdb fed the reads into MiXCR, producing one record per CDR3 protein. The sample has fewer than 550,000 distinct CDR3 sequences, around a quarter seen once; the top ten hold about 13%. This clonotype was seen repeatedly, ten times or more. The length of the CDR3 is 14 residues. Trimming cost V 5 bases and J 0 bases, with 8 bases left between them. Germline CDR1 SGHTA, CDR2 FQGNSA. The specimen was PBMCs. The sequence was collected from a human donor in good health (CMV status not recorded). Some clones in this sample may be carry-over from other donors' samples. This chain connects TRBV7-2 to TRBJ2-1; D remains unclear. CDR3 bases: TGTGCCAGCAGCGCCGGCTACTCCTACAATGAGCAGTTCTTC. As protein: CASSAGYSYNEQFF.